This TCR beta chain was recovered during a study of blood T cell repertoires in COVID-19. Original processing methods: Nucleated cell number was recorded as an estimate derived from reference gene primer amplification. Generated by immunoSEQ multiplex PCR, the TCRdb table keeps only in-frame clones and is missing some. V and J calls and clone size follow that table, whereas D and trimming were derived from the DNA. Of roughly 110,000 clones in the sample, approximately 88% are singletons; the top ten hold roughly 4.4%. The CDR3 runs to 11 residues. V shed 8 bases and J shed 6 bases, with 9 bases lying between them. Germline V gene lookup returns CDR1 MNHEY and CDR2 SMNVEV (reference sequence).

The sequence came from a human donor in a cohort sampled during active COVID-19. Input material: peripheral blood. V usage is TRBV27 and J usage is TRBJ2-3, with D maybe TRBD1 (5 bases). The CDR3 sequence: CASQKGDTQYF. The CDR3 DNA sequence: TGTGCCAGCCAAAAGGGGGATACGCAGTATTTT.